These 32 T cell receptor beta chains originate from one sample sequenced in a study of T-cell memory formation after mild COVID-19. TCRdb fed the 5' RACE reads into MiXCR, producing one record per CDR3 protein. The sample includes approximately 340,000 distinct CDR3 sequences, approximately 12% seen only once; the top ten take about 20%. The sequencing sample was made of PBMCs or a T cell subset sorted from them (not recorded which). The receptors shown here come from a man aged 18 to 30 who had mild COVID-19 (a few samples of this study predate the infection). Cell type and time point are not known.

This clonotype was found many times. The chain uses TRBV5-1 and TRBJ2-1, with 11 bases that match TRBD1. The CDR3 sequence is 14 residues long. V lost 0 bases to trimming and J lost 10 bases; unmatched junction nucleotides: 3. Looked up from germline, CDR1 is SGHRS and CDR2 is YFSETQ. The CDR3 loop is CASSLGTGGEEQFF. CDR3 bases: TGCGCCAGCAGCTTGGGGACAGGGGGCGAAGAGCAGTTCTTC.

This clonotype has a count of ten or more. The V gene is TRBV5-1, the J gene TRBJ1-2; weak D call: TRBD1 (5 bases). The CDR3 has 14 amino acids. The germline CDR1 and CDR2 sequences are SGHRS and YFSETQ. The V gene lost 1 base and the J gene lost 2 bases, with 9 bases spanning the gap. The CDR3 here is CASSLSPGNYGYTF. DNA for the CDR3: TGCGCCAGCAGCTTGTCCCCAGGGAACTATGGCTACACCTTC.

This rearrangement joins TRBV7-3 to TRBJ2-4, with 7 positions matching TRBD2. This CDR3 has 18 amino acids. The trim removed 2 bases at V and 0 bases at J, leaving 10 bases unmatched. Germline CDR1 SGHTA, CDR2 FQGTGA. This chain's CDR3 is CASSLLGEGPQAKNIQYF. The DNA for the CDR3 is TGTGCCAGCAGCTTATTAGGGGAGGGGCCCCAAGCCAAAAACATTCAGTACTTC.

The chain uses TRBV2 and TRBJ2-7; 7 bases line up with TRBD2. With V trimmed by 3 bases and J by 3 bases, 8 bases remained unmatched. The germline CDR1 and CDR2 sequences are SNHLY and FYNNEI. The CDR3 consists of 15 residues. The CDR3 is CASSESGKRDYEQYF. For the CDR3, the DNA is TGTGCCAGCAGTGAGAGCGGGAAACGAGACTACGAGCAGTACTTC.

This clonotype was detected once. The chain uses TRBV12-3 or TRBV12-4 and TRBJ1-1; possible D gene TRBD1, 5 bases. CDR3 size: 12 residues. Trimming pared 5 bases from V and 12 bases from J, leaving 16 bases between. CDR3 in amino acids: CASSTPGTPTFF. The CDR3 DNA reads TGTGCCAGCAGTACCCCGGGGACCCCAACTTTCTTT.

The sample holds a few counts of this clonotype. The genes are TRBV7-2 and TRBJ2-5; TRBD1 or TRBD2 may be the D gene (5 bases each). This CDR3 has 14 residues. V was trimmed by 1 base and J by 5 bases, leaving 11 bases between them. Germline V lookup: CDR1 SGHTA, CDR2 FQGNSA. The CDR3 DNA follows: TGTGCCAGCAGCTTAGGGAGAGGGGCGGAGACCCAGTACTTC. The encoded protein is CASSLGRGAETQYF.

This sequence joins TRBV7-6 and TRBJ2-3, with 10 bases that match TRBD1. This CDR3 region has 14 residues. The ends lost 4 bases at V and 6 bases at J; junction bases unmatched: 4. Germline values: CDR1 SGHVS, CDR2 FNYEAQ. CDR3 sequence: CASSSGQGLDTQYF. In DNA, the CDR3 is TGTGCCAGCAGCTCGGGACAGGGGCTCGATACGCAGTATTTT.

V is TRBV5-1 and J is TRBJ2-3; a weak D match, TRBD1 (6 bases). Germline V gene sequence: CDR1 SGHRS, CDR2 YFSETQ. With 0 bases removed from V and 3 bases from J, the gap between germline ends came to 11 bases. The CDR3 sequence is 15 residues long. CDR3 residues: CASSLDYRETDTQYF. In DNA form, the CDR3 reads TGCGCCAGCAGCTTGGATTACAGGGAGACAGATACGCAGTATTTT.

This clonotype was counted only a few times. The rearrangement uses TRBV6-5 and TRBJ2-5; 7 bases fit TRBD1. The V gene's germline CDR1 is MNHEY and CDR2 SVGAGI. V was pared by 4 bases and J by 5 bases, with 4 bases of the junction left unmatched. The CDR3 is made up of 13 amino acids. CDR3 sequence reads: CASSWDRHETQYF. CDR3 nucleotides: TGTGCCAGCAGTTGGGACAGACACGAGACCCAGTACTTC.

This clonotype was detected a few times. J is TRBJ2-5 and V is TRBV6-5, with 8 bases identical to TRBD2. Unmatched junction bases numbered 6, after V lost 6 bases and J lost 6 bases. The CDR3 totals 13 residues. Germline CDR1 MNHEY, CDR2 SVGAGI. DNA for the CDR3: TGTGCCAGCAGCCCTCGGGAGGGGCAGACCCAGTACTTC. This codes for CASSPREGQTQYF.

The chain has TRBV10-3 and TRBJ1-1, with unresolved D. V was pared by 6 bases and J by 7 bases, with 18 bases between. This CDR3 contains 14 residues. CDR1 and CDR2 (germline): ENHRY, SYGVKD. The CDR3 spells CAISARATEGEAFF. As DNA, the CDR3 is TGTGCCATCAGCGCACGGGCGACCGAAGGTGAAGCTTTCTTT.

The rearrangement links TRBV25-1 to TRBJ2-4; D uncertain. Germline V gene sequence: CDR1 MGHDK, CDR2 SYGVNS. CDR3 length: 14 residues. Between the trimmed V and J ends, which lost 4 bases and 2 bases, there was a span of 9 bases. The CDR3 region is CASSGHGSKNIQYF. The DNA for the CDR3 is TGTGCCAGCAGTGGTCATGGGTCCAAAAACATTCAGTACTTC.

The chain uses TRBV7-3 and TRBJ2-2, with D perhaps matching TRBD2 (5 bases). Trimming pared 5 bases from V and 7 bases from J, leaving 14 bases between. CDR1 SGHTA and CDR2 FQGTGA come from the germline V gene. The CDR3 spans 14 residues. The CDR3 reads CASSPWRRGGELFF. CDR3 coding DNA: TGTGCCAGCAGCCCCTGGAGACGGGGCGGGGAGCTGTTTTTT.

The chain couples TRBV27 to TRBJ1-5; 9 bases are shared with TRBD1. Trimming removed 10 bases from V and 7 bases from J; junction bases left unmatched: 8. CDR3 size: 13 residues. The germline CDR1 and CDR2 sequences are MNHEY and SMNVEV (reference sequence). CDR3 DNA sequence: TGTGCCACCAGGACAGGGGCTGAGCAGCCCCAGCATTTT. The encoded protein is CATRTGAEQPQHF.

The V gene is TRBV5-1, the J gene TRBJ1-1, with TRBD1 identical over 7 bases. The CDR3 sequence is 12 residues long. Trimming at V came to 5 bases and at J to 9 bases, leaving 7 bases not matched to a gene. CDR1 is SGHRS and CDR2 is YFSETQ in the germline V gene. The CDR3 protein is CASRPATGQAFF. The CDR3 DNA sequence: TGCGCCAGCAGACCGGCGACAGGGCAAGCTTTCTTT.

V is TRBV4-3 and J is TRBJ2-5, with 9 positions matching TRBD2. Germline values: CDR1 LGHNA, CDR2 YSLEER. CDR3 length equals 17 residues. The J segment lost 0 bases and the V segment lost 0 bases, leaving 5 bases of the junction unmatched. CDR3 in DNA: TGCGCCAGCAGCCAAGATCACCAGCGGGGGGACCAAGAGACCCAGTACTTC. This sequence encodes CASSQDHQRGDQETQYF.

V is TRBV6-1 and J is TRBJ2-7, with 8 bases lining up with TRBD1. CDR1 and CDR2 (germline): MNHNS, SASEGT. This CDR3 spans 13 amino acids. Losses at the gene ends were 1 base for V and 6 bases for J; bases not matched to a gene: 2. CDR3 in amino acids: CASSEDRGAEQYV. The CDR3 DNA follows: TGTGCCAGCAGTGAAGACAGGGGGGCCGAGCAGTACGTC.

The chain carries TRBV18 and TRBJ2-2; 8 bases are a match to TRBD1. The CDR3 totals 15 residues. CDR1 is KGHSH, CDR2 LQKENI, per germline. The J segment lost 3 bases and the V segment lost 5 bases, leaving 5 bases of the junction unmatched. The CDR3 spells CASSSGTGYTGELFF. CDR3 nucleotides: TGTGCCAGCTCATCCGGGACAGGCTACACCGGGGAGCTGTTTTTT. Based on the CDR3 plus reference TRBV18 and TRBJ2-2, the full variable domain is NAGVMQNPRHLVRRRGQEARLRCSPMKGHSHVYWYRQLPEEGLKFMVYLQKENIIDESGMPKERFSAEFPKEGPSILRIQQVVRGDSAAYFCASSSGTGYTGELFFGEGSRLTVL.

This chain joins TRBV5-1 and TRBJ1-1; 8 bases map to TRBD1. The V and J ends lost 2 bases and 6 bases, in that order; junction bases with no gene match: 3. Germline V lookup: CDR1 SGHRS, CDR2 YFSETQ. The CDR3 totals 13 residues. The DNA of the CDR3 is TGCGCCAGCAGCTTTACAGGGGGAGCTGAAGCTTTCTTT. It yields the protein CASSFTGGAEAFF. The full variable domain, in which reference TRBV5-1 and TRBJ1-1 provide the parts outside the CDR3, is KAGVTQTPRYLIKTRGQQVTLSCSPISGHRSVSWYQQTPGQGLQFLFEYFSETQRNKGNFPGRFSGRQFSNSRSEMNVSTLELGDSALYLCASSFTGGAEAFFGQGTRLTVV.

The rearrangement links TRBV27 to TRBJ2-3, with D perhaps matching TRBD2 (6 bases). Trimming left V 5 bases short and J 6 bases short, with 12 bases between. The CDR3 has 13 amino acids. Looked up from germline, CDR1 is MNHEY and CDR2 is SMNVEV (reference sequence). The CDR3 spells CASSRLDGDTQYF. DNA for the CDR3: TGTGCCAGCAGTAGACTAGATGGGGATACGCAGTATTTT.

The genes are TRBV12-3 or TRBV12-4 and TRBJ1-2; D is ambiguous. The CDR3 runs to 11 residues. V was cut by 3 bases and J by 9 bases, with 8 bases left in between. The CDR3 region is CASSFGRSYTF. The CDR3 DNA follows: TGTGCCAGCAGTTTTGGGCGGAGCTACACCTTC.

This clonotype was recorded a few times. This chain joins TRBV10-3 and TRBJ2-3; 9 bases are shared with TRBD2. There are 14 residues in the CDR3. Per the germline V gene, CDR1 is ENHRY and CDR2 is SYGVKD. Trimming at V came to 8 bases and at J to 1 base, leaving 4 bases not matched to a gene. CDR3 DNA: TGTGCCATCCGGAGACTAGCGGGCACAGATACGCAGTATTTT. The encoded protein is CAIRRLAGTDTQYF.

V gene TRBV7-9 combines with J gene TRBJ2-2; D is unclear. Germline V lookup: CDR1 SEHNR, CDR2 FQNEAQ (reference sequence). This CDR3 comprises 13 residues. V was cut by 5 bases and J by 6 bases, with 10 bases left in between. This chain's CDR3 is CASSATGAGELFF. As DNA, the CDR3 is TGTGCCAGCAGCGCCACGGGTGCCGGGGAGCTGTTTTTT.

This clonotype occurred a few times. The chain links TRBV6-6 to TRBJ1-1, with D maybe TRBD1 (6 bases). Deletions cut 2 bases from V and 9 bases from J, with 13 bases between. The CDR3 totals 13 residues. Germline assignment: CDR1 MNHNY and CDR2 SVGAGI (reference sequence). CDR3 loop: CASSYAQGEKAFF. CDR3 nucleotide sequence: TGTGCCAGCAGTTACGCACAGGGTGAAAAAGCTTTCTTT.

This clonotype appeared many times. V and J are TRBV12-3 or TRBV12-4 and TRBJ2-6; D unresolved. The CDR3 extends over 13 amino acids. Trimming left V 7 bases short and J 0 bases short, with 4 bases between. The CDR3 protein is CASTPSGANVLTF. CDR3 in DNA: TGTGCCAGCACCCCCTCTGGGGCCAACGTCCTGACTTTC.

The chain links TRBV12-3 or TRBV12-4 to TRBJ1-2; D uncertain. The V gene lost 5 bases and the J gene lost 0 bases, with 13 bases spanning the gap. The CDR3 covers 15 residues. The CDR3 spells CASSAWNSTNYGYTF. The CDR3 nucleotides are TGTGCCAGCAGTGCCTGGAACAGCACTAACTATGGCTACACCTTC.

J is TRBJ2-5 and V is TRBV7-9; tentative D call: TRBD2 (6 bases). With 3 bases removed from V and 10 bases from J, the gap between germline ends came to 12 bases. CDR3 length: 12 residues. The germline V gene has CDR1 SEHNR and CDR2 FQNEAQ (reference sequence). CDR3: CASSFGDSDQYF. As DNA, the CDR3 is TGTGCCAGCAGCTTCGGGGACTCGGACCAGTACTTC.

The sample holds a few counts of this clonotype. The rearrangement joins TRBV20-1 to TRBJ1-1; TRBD1 might be the D (5 bases). From germline, CDR1 is DFQATT and CDR2 SNEGSKA (reference sequence). V shed 4 bases and J shed 8 bases, with 26 bases lying between them. This CDR3 region has 16 residues. The CDR3 DNA sequence: TGCAGTGCTACTCAGGGATGGAGGAACGGTATCGGGGAAGCTTTCTTT. It yields the protein CSATQGWRNGIGEAFF.

This clonotype was seen only a few times. The chain has TRBV7-6 and TRBJ1-6; 9 bases match TRBD1. This CDR3 contains 16 residues. Germline assignment: CDR1 SGHVS and CDR2 FNYEAQ. V dropped 5 bases and J dropped 9; count of bases not matched to a gene: 11. CDR3 sequence reads: CASSPRFRTGVSPLHF. The CDR3 DNA follows: TGTGCCAGCAGCCCCAGGTTCAGGACAGGGGTTTCACCCCTCCACTTT.

This clonotype was seen ten or more times. This chain connects TRBV4-2 to TRBJ2-4; unclear D gene. The V and J ends lost 4 bases and 5 bases respectively, with 9 bases between them. This CDR3 has 13 residues. Per the germline V gene, CDR1 is LGHNA and CDR2 is YNFKEQ. DNA of the CDR3: TGTGCCAGCAGCCGTGGATATCAAAACATTCAGTACTTC. Amino acids: CASSRGYQNIQYF.

The V and J genes are TRBV7-2 and TRBJ2-2; 8 nucleotides line up with TRBD2. Germline CDR1 SGHTA, CDR2 FQGNSA. V lost 5 bases and J lost 0; bases outside the gene matches: 2. There are 15 residues in the CDR3. For the CDR3, the DNA is TGTGCCAGCAGCCGCGGGGGGACGAACACCGGGGAGCTGTTTTTT. Protein product: CASSRGGTNTGELFF.

The V and J genes are TRBV6-1 and TRBJ1-5, with D possibly matching TRBD1 (5 bases). This CDR3 region has 15 residues. The germline V gene encodes CDR1 MNHNS and CDR2 SASEGT. V was pared by 1 base and J by 5 bases, with 12 bases between. The CDR3 sequence is CASSEVWGKDQPQHF. Written as DNA, the CDR3 is TGTGCCAGCAGTGAAGTATGGGGGAAGGATCAGCCCCAGCATTTT.